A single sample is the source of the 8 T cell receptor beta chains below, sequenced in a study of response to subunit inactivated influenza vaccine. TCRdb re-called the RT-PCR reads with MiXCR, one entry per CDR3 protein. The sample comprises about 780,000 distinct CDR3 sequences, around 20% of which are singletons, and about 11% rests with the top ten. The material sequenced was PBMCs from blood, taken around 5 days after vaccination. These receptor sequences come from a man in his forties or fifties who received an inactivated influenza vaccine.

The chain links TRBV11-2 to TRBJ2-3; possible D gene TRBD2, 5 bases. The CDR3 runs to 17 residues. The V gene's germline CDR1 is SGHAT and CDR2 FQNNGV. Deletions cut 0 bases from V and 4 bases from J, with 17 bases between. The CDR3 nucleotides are TGTGCCAGCAGCTTAGATTCCCTAGCCGCAGGTGCAGATACGCAGTATTTT. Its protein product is CASSLDSLAAGADTQYF.

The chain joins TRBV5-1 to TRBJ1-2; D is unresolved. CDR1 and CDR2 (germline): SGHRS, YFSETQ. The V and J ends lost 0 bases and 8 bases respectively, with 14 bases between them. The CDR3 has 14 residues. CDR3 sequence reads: CASSLVGAREGYTF. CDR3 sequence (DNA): TGCGCCAGCAGCTTGGTGGGTGCTCGTGAAGGCTACACCTTC.

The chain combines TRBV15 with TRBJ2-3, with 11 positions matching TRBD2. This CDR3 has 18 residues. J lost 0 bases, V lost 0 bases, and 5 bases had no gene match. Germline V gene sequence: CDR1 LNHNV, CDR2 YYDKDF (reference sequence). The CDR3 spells CATSRDRTSGLSTDTQYF. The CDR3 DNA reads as TGTGCCACCAGCAGAGATCGGACTAGCGGGCTCAGCACAGATACGCAGTATTTT.

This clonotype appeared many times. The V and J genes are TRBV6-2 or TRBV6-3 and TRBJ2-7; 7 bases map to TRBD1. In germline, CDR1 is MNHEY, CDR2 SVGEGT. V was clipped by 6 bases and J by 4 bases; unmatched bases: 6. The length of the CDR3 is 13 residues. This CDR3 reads CASSRTGRYEQYF. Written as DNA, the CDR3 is TGTGCCAGCAGCCGGACAGGTCGATACGAGCAGTACTTC.

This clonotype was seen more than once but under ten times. The CDR3 loop reads CSARDPSGTSGTDTQYF. CDR3 nucleotides: TGCAGTGCTAGAGACCCTTCCGGGACTAGCGGGACAGATACGCAGTATTTT. This chain uses TRBV20-1 with TRBJ2-3, with 12 bases aligning to TRBD2. This CDR3 contains 17 residues. Germline CDR1 reads DFQATT; CDR2 reads SNEGSKA (reference sequence). The ends lost 0 bases at V and 3 bases at J; junction bases unmatched: 7.

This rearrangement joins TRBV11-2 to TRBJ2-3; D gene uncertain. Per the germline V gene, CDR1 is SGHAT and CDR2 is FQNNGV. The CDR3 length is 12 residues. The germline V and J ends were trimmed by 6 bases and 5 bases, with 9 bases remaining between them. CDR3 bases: TGTGCCAGCAGATTCAACAAAGATACGCAGTATTTT. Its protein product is CASRFNKDTQYF. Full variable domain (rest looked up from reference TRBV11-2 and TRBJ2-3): EAGVAQSPRYKIIEKRQSVAFWCNPISGHATLYWYQQILGQGPKLLIQFQNNGVVDDSQLPKDRFSAERLKGVDSTLKIQPAKLEDSAVYLCASRFNKDTQYFGPGTRLTVL.

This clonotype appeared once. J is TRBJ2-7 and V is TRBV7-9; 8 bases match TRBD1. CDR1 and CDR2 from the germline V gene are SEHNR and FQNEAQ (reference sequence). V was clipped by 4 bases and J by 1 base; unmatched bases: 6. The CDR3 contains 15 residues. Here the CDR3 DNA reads TGTGCCAGCAGCTCTCCACGACAGGGGTCCTACGAGCAGTACTTC. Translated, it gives CASSSPRQGSYEQYF.

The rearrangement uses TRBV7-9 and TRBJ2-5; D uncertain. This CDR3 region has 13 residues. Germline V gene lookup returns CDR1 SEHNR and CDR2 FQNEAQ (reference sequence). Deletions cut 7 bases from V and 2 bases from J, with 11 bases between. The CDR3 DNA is TGTGCCAGCACCTTTATCGCGCAAGAGACCCAGTACTTC. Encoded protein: CASTFIAQETQYF.